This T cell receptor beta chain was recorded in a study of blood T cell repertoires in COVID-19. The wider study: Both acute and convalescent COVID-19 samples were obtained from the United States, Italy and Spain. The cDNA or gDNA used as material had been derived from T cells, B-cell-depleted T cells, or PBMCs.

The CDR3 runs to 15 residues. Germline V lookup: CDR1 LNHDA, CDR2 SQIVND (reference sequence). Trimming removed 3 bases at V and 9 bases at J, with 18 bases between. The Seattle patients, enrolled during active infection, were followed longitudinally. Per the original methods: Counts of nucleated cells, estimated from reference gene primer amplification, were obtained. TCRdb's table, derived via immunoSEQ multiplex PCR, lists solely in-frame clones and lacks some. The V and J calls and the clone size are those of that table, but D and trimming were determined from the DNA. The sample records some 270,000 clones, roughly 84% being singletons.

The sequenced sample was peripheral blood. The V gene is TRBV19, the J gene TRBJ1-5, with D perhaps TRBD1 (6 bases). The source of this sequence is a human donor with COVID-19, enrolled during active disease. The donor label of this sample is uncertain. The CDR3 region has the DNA TGTGCCAGTAGTATCCAGGGGCGGGGGACTGGGCCCCAGCATTTT. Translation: CASSIQGRGTGPQHF.